Following are 17 T cell receptor beta chains from one sample sequenced in a study of shared clonotypes between healthy human individuals. TCRdb's table, derived via immunoSEQ multiplex PCR, lists solely in-frame clones and lacks some. This sample has about 2 million clones; 85% to 95% occur once, and the top ten carry 0.1% to 0.15%. Sequences were obtained from naive CD4+ T cells sorted from blood. As to subset: CD45RA+ positively selected. The receptors originated from a man aged 18 to 35 in good health.

This rearrangement joins TRBV7-9 to TRBJ2-3; 8 bases line up with TRBD1. The CDR3 runs 16 residues. Losses at the gene ends were 5 bases for V and 5 bases for J; bases not matched to a gene: 12. CDR1 and CDR2 (germline): SEHNR, FQNEAQ (reference sequence). CDR3 amino acids: CASSHGRTGSIDTQYF. The DNA of the CDR3 is TGTGCCAGCAGCCATGGGCGGACAGGGTCGATAGATACGCAGTATTTT. Complete variable domain (other parts from reference TRBV7-9 and TRBJ2-3): DTGVSQNPRHKITKRGQNVTFRCDPISEHNRLYWYRQTLGQGPEFLTYFQNEAQLEKSRLLSDRFSAERPKGSFSTLEIQRTEQGDSAMYLCASSHGRTGSIDTQYFGPGTRLTVL.

This clone showed up just once. The genes are TRBV4-1 and TRBJ2-7; 9 nucleotides match TRBD1. The CDR3 consists of 16 residues. CDR1 MGHRA and CDR2 YSYEKL come from the germline V gene. V shed 0 bases, J shed 3 bases, and the junction held 6 bases outside the gene matches. The CDR3 reads CASSQEVGQGFYEQYF. In DNA form, the CDR3 reads TGCGCCAGCAGCCAAGAAGTTGGACAGGGGTTCTACGAGCAGTACTTC.

This clone occurred a few times. This specimen includes other DNA sequences encoding the same CDR3. This chain uses TRBV6-1 with TRBJ1-2; no clear D. CDR1 is MNHNS and CDR2 is SASEGT in the germline V gene. The CDR3 has 12 amino acids. Trimming took 1 base from V and 4 from J, leaving 4 bases between them. CDR3 sequence: CASSEVGYGYTF. The CDR3 nucleotides are TGTGCCAGCAGTGAAGTGGGCTATGGCTACACCTTC.

The V and J genes are TRBV14 and TRBJ2-7; 7 bases map to TRBD2. The CDR3 sequence is 15 residues long. The V and J ends lost 0 bases and 0 bases, in that order; junction bases with no gene match: 2. In germline, CDR1 is SGHDN, CDR2 FVKESK. CDR3: CASSQDGGSSYEQYF. The CDR3 DNA follows: TGTGCCAGCAGCCAAGATGGCGGGAGCTCCTACGAGCAGTACTTC.

On this clone: At the DNA level, this CDR3 is encoded by other sequences in the same sample as well. V gene TRBV18 combines with J gene TRBJ2-2, with D hard to call. Trimming left V 0 bases short and J 1 base short, with 9 bases between. Germline CDR1 is KGHSH and CDR2 is LQKENI. This CDR3 comprises 16 residues. The DNA for the CDR3 is TGTGCCAGCTCACCACCGAGTCGGATGAACACCGGGGAGCTGTTTTTT. Its protein is CASSPPSRMNTGELFF. The full variable domain, with the rest looked up from reference TRBV18 and TRBJ2-2, is NAGVMQNPRHLVRRRGQEARLRCSPMKGHSHVYWYRQLPEEGLKFMVYLQKENIIDESGMPKERFSAEFPKEGPSILRIQQVVRGDSAAYFCASSPPSRMNTGELFFGEGSRLTVL.

The chain employs TRBV4-3 and TRBJ1-4; D not certain. In germline, CDR1 is LGHNA, CDR2 YSLEER. Trimming took 0 bases from V and 4 from J, leaving 9 bases between them. CDR3 length equals 15 residues. CDR3 sequence (DNA): TGCGCCAGCAGCCAAGAGTGGCAGATTAATGAAAAACTGTTTTTT. It is translated as CASSQEWQINEKLFF.

The chain employs TRBV6-6 and TRBJ2-3, with a tentative D call TRBD1 (6 bases). The ends were cut back, 3 bases at V and 4 bases at J, with 14 bases in the middle. The CDR3 has 15 amino acids. Germline-derived CDR1 and CDR2 are MNHNY and SVGAGI (reference sequence). The CDR3 spells CASSYLGGSADTQYF. The CDR3 DNA is TGTGCCAGCAGTTATCTAGGGGGTTCGGCAGATACGCAGTATTTT.

This clone was seen only a few times. V usage is TRBV19 and J usage is TRBJ1-6; a weak D match, TRBD1 (5 bases). The CDR3 spans 15 residues. The V gene's germline CDR1 is LNHDA and CDR2 SQIVND (reference sequence). The V end lost 3 bases, the J end lost 3 bases, and 9 bases lay between the germline ends. This chain's CDR3 is CASSIGQGYNSPLHF. The CDR3 nucleotides read TGTGCCAGTAGTATCGGGCAGGGCTATAATTCACCCCTCCACTTT. The full variable domain, completed using reference TRBV19 and TRBJ1-6, is DGGITQSPKYLFRKEGQNVTLSCEQNLNHDAMYWYRQDPGQGLRLIYYSQIVNDFQKGDIAEGYSVSREKKESFPLTVTSAQKNPTAFYLCASSIGQGYNSPLHFGNGTRLTVT.

V is TRBV27 and J is TRBJ1-1; D is uncertain. The CDR3 spans 14 residues. Germline V gene lookup returns CDR1 MNHEY and CDR2 SMNVEV (reference sequence). Trimming pared 2 bases from V and 5 bases from J, leaving 12 bases between. CDR3 in amino acids: CASSLGPVGTEAFF. The CDR3 nucleotides are TGTGCCAGCAGTTTAGGCCCGGTGGGAACTGAAGCTTTCTTT.

CDR3 in amino acids: CASSPGQGARYEQFF. As DNA, the CDR3 is TGTGCCAGCAGCCCCGGACAGGGGGCGCGATATGAGCAGTTCTTC. The genes are TRBV7-2 and TRBJ2-1, with TRBD1 matching over 11 bases. J gave up 8 bases and V 5 bases, and 8 bases lay outside the gene matches. This CDR3 has 15 amino acids. Per germline, CDR1 SGHTA and CDR2 FQGNSA.

The rearrangement joins TRBV7-6 to TRBJ2-3; 9 nucleotides line up with TRBD2. This CDR3 has 15 amino acids. Germline-derived CDR1 and CDR2 are SGHVS and FNYEAQ. After removal of 1 base from V and 10 bases from J, the junction contained 9 bases not matched to a gene. CDR3 region: CASSLGLAELGAQYF. The CDR3 nucleotides read TGTGCCAGCAGCTTAGGACTAGCGGAGCTGGGTGCGCAGTATTTT.

The gene calls are TRBV5-1 and TRBJ2-5, with 8 bases identical to TRBD1. The V segment lost 3 bases and the J segment 4 bases; nucleotides outside the gene matches: 5. This CDR3 is 14 amino acids long. Germline CDR1 is SGHRS and CDR2 is YFSETQ. DNA of the CDR3: TGCGCCAGCAGCTATAGGACAGGGCCAGAGACCCAGTACTTC. It translates to CASSYRTGPETQYF.

The rearrangement uses TRBV6-1 and TRBJ1-6, with 7 positions matching TRBD1. This CDR3 is built from 13 residues. With 7 bases clipped from V and 8 bases from J, the junction kept 5 bases outside the gene matches. CDR1 and CDR2 (germline): MNHNS, SASEGT. The CDR3 nucleotides are TGTGCCAGCAAGGAACAGGGGTATTCACCCCTCCACTTT. Protein sequence: CASKEQGYSPLHF.

With regard to this clone: This sample also contains other DNA sequences that code for the same CDR3. CDR3: CASSATGGTEAFF. The DNA for the CDR3 is TGTGCCAGCAGCGCTACAGGGGGCACTGAAGCTTTCTTT. The V and J genes are TRBV9 and TRBJ1-1; 8 nucleotides agree with TRBD1. V trimming: 3 bases; J trimming: 4 bases; junction bases outside the gene matches: 2. The CDR3 length is 13 residues. Germline V gene sequence: CDR1 SGDLS, CDR2 YYNGEE. Full variable domain (rest looked up from reference TRBV9 and TRBJ1-1): DSGVTQTPKHLITATGQRVTLRCSPRSGDLSVYWYQQSLDQGLQFLIQYYNGEERAKGNILERFSAQQFPDLHSELNLSSLELGDSALYFCASSATGGTEAFFGQGTRLTVV.

On this clone itself: The sample contains more than one DNA sequence encoding this CDR3. The chain links TRBV2 to TRBJ2-3; D gene unclear. V was cut by 4 bases and J by 2 bases, with 4 bases left in between. Per the germline V gene, CDR1 is SNHLY and CDR2 is FYNNEI. This CDR3 is built from 12 residues. The CDR3 sequence is CASSGNTDTQYF. In nucleotides, the CDR3 is TGTGCCAGCAGTGGCAACACAGATACGCAGTATTTT.

This clone was seen a few times. The V and J genes are TRBV7-9 and TRBJ2-3; 10 nucleotides align to TRBD1. Germline CDR1 and CDR2: SEHNR and FQNEAQ (reference sequence). The CDR3 runs 17 residues. V shed 4 bases and J 5 bases; nucleotides not matched to a gene: 12. As DNA, the CDR3 is TGTGCCAGCAGCTCCACGCGGGGGACAGGGGCAAGAGATACGCAGTATTTT. Translated, it gives CASSSTRGTGARDTQYF.

The chain combines TRBV6-1 with TRBJ2-7; 8 nucleotides line up with TRBD1. Per the germline V gene, CDR1 is MNHNS and CDR2 is SASEGT. Trimming took 7 bases from V and 0 from J; bases not matched to a gene: 5. This CDR3 contains 14 residues. The CDR3 protein is CASNPTGASYEQYF. In DNA form, the CDR3 reads TGTGCCAGCAATCCGACAGGGGCCTCCTACGAGCAGTACTTC.